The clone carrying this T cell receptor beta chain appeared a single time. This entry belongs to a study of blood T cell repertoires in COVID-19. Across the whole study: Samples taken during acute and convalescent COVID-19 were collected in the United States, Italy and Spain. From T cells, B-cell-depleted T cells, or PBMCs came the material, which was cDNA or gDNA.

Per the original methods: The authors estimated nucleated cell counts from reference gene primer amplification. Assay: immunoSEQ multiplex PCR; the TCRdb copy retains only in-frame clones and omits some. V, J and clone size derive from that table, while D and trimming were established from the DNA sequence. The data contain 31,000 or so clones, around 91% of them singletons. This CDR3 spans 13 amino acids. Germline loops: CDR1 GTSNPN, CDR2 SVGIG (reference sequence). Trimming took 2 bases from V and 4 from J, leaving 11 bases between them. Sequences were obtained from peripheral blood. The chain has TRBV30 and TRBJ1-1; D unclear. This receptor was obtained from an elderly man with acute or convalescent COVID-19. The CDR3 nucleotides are TGTGCCTGGAGTCCCAGACGGGGCACTGAAGCTTTCTTT. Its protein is CAWSPRRGTEAFF.